Detailed here is one T cell receptor beta chain. Its specificity is not known. These data are taken from a study of graft-versus-host responses after intestinal transplantation. The germline gives CDR1 MNHEY, CDR2 SVGAGI. CDR3 length equals 16 residues. Trimming removed 0 bases from V and 10 bases from J; junction bases left unmatched: 5. Sequenced by immunoSEQ multiplex PCR; TCRdb stores in-frame clones only, minus some. The profile shows fewer than 50,000 clones, around 90% of them singletons. Study findings and constraints: Recipient marrow showed GvH clones, some seen first in ileum or blood. With peak circulating GvH clone levels came an association with early post-transplant HvG declines.

This specimen consisted of PBMCs, obtained 524 days after transplant. The TCR sequence derives from a human patient who received an intestinal transplant, so some T cells may come from the graft donor. The chain carries TRBV6-5 and TRBJ1-6; 11 nucleotides line up with TRBD1. This CDR3 reads CASSYSEDRGRSPLHF. The DNA for the CDR3 is TGTGCCAGCAGTTACTCGGAGGACAGGGGGCGCTCACCCCTCCACTTT.